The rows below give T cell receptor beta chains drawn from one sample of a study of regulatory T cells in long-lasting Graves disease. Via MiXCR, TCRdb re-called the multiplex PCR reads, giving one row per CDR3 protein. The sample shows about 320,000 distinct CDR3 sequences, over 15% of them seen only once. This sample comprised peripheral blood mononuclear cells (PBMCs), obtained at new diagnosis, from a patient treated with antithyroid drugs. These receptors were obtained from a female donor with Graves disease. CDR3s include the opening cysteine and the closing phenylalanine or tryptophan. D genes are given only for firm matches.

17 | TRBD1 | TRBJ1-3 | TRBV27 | CACSLETGSLTGNTIYF
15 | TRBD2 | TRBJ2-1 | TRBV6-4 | CASSDSSGSYNEQFF
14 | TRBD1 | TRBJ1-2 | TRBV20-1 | CSATRQGTNYGYTF
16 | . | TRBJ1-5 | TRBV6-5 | CASSYSRGGGNQPQHF
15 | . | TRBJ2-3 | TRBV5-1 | CASSPQDGGTDTQYF
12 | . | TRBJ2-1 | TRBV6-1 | CASSESGFEQFF
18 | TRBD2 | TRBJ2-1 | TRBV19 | CASSTPLHTSGIDNEQFF
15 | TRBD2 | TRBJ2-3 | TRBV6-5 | CASSLSTSTSGTQYF
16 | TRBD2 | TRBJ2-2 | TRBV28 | CASSFGTSIITGELFF
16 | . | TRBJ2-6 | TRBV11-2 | CASSFGRISGANVLTF
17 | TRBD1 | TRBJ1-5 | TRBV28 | CASSARQGVYGNQPQHF
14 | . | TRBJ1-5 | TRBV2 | CASSEVVGARPQHF
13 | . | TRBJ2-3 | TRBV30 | CAWSAGVADTQYF
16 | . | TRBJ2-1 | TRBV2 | CASSLGGVSRSYEQFF
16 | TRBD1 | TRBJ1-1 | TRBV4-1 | CASSQAMGQGFPEAFF
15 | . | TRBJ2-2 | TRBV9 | CASSFQGAVAGELFF
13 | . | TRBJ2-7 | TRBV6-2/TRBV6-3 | CASSYTNSYEQYF
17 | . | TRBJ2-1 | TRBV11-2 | CASSLVQGPGFYNEQFF
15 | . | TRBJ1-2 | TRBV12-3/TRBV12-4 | CASSYGTYSNYGYTF
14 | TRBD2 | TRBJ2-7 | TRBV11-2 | CASSSLAGHYEQYF
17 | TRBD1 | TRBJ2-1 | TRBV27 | CASSLLRTGGTYNEQFF
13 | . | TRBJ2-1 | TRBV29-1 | CSVEGQEYNEQFF
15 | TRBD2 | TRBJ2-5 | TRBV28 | CASTPGLAGGETQYF
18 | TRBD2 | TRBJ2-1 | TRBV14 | CASSRLRTSGTTYNEQFF
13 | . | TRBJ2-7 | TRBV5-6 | CASSWDLRYEQYF
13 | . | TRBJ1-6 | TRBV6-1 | CASSGLDNSPLHF
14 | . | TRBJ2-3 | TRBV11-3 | CASSRGWGTDTQYF
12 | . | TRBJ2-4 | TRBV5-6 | CASSRRLGIQYF
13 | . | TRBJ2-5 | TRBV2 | CASSEDLQETQYF
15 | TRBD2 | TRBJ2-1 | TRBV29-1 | CSVKTGTSGPKTQFF
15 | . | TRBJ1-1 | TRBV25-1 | CASSPPTGQRTEAFF
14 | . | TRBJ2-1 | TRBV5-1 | CASTLGRLGDEQFF
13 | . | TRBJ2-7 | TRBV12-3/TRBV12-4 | CASSQTGSYEQYF
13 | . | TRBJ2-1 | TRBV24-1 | CATSAAARDEQFF
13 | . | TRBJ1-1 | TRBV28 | CASSEGGTGEAFF